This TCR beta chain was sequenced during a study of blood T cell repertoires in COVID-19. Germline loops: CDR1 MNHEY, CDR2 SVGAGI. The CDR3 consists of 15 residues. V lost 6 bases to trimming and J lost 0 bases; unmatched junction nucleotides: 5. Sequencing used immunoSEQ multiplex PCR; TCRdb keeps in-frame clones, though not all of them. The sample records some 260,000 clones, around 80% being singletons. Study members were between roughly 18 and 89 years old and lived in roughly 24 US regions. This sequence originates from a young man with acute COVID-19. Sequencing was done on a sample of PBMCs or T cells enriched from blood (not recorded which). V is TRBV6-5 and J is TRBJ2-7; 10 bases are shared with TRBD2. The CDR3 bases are TGTGCCAGCAGGCAAAGCGGGGGGGCCTCCTACGAGCAGTACGTC. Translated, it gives CASRQSGGASYEQYV.